These T cell receptor beta chains were read from a single sample in a study of cytotoxic CD8 clonotypes in ibrutinib-treated CLL. The table came from immunoSEQ multiplex PCR; TCRdb's copy has only in-frame clones and leaves some out. The table records 68,000 or so clones, 68% of them present only once. Sequences were derived from PBMCs, sampled after 12 months of ibrutinib treatment. These receptors were collected from a human donor with chronic lymphocytic leukemia. CDR3s include the opening cysteine and the closing phenylalanine or tryptophan. The D gene is left open where the match is weak. The size entry is marked missing in some rows and otherwise reads once, few, many or a size class.

j_call v_call d_call clone_size cdr3_nt cdr3_aa
TRBJ1-1 TRBV7-8 TRBD1 . TGTGCCAGCAGCTTCCCGGGACAGATGAACACTGAAGCTTTCTTT CASSFPGQMNTEAFF
TRBJ2-2 TRBV6-6 TRBD1 . TGTGCCAGCAGTTTACGGACAGGGGCGAACGGGGAGCTGTTTTTT CASSLRTGANGELFF
TRBJ1-6 TRBV10-2 . . TGCGCCAGCAGTGAGTACCCGGGAGACTATAATTCACCCCTCCACTTT CASSEYPGDYNSPLHF
TRBJ1-5 TRBV5-5 . few TGTGCCAGCAGCTCCGCGGGGAGGGGTCCCAATCAGCCCCAGCATTTT CASSSAGRGPNQPQHF
TRBJ2-7 TRBV18 TRBD1 . TGTGCCAGCTCACCAGCTCTGAAGGGGGCGGGCTACGAGCAGTACTTC CASSPALKGAGYEQYF
TRBJ2-2 TRBV11-2 . . TGTGCCAGCAGCTTAGATCTAGTGGGGGCCGGGGAGCTGTTTTTT CASSLDLVGAGELFF
TRBJ1-1 TRBV7-8 . once TGTGCCAGCAGCCAGGGGCGGTCTGAAGCTTTCTTT CASSQGRSEAFF
TRBJ1-1 TRBV30 TRBD1 . TGTGCCTGGAGGGGGACGGGACAGGGGGCATGGGCTGAAGCTTTCTTT CAWRGTGQGAWAEAFF
TRBJ2-7 TRBV5-1 TRBD2 once TGCGCCAGCAGCTTGCCCACTAGCGGTTTCTACGAGCAGTACTTC CASSLPTSGFYEQYF
TRBJ1-6 TRBV6-5 . few TGTGCCAGCAGTTACTATGGGCAGGGCGGCTCACCCCTCCACTTT CASSYYGQGGSPLHF
TRBJ2-1 TRBV2 TRBD2 once TGTGCCAGCATCTCGAGGGGACTAGCGGGGGTGGGCAATGAGCAGTTCTTC CASISRGLAGVGNEQFF
TRBJ1-5 TRBV30 . . TGTGCCTGGAGTGTAAGGGGGGGTCAGCCCCAGCATTTT CAWSVRGGQPQHF
TRBJ2-1 TRBV5-1 TRBD2 . TGCGCCAGCAGCTCGAAGGTAGCGGGGGGGTACAATGAGCAGTTCTTC CASSSKVAGGYNEQFF
TRBJ2-6 TRBV5-8 . . TGTGCCAGCAGCTTGGGCACGAACGCTGGGGCCAACGTCCTGACTTTC CASSLGTNAGANVLTF
TRBJ1-3 TRBV19 . . TGTGCCAGTAGCCAGCTTTTGGGGAGCTCTGGAAACACCATATATTTT CASSQLLGSSGNTIYF
TRBJ1-6 TRBV5-4 TRBD1 once TGTGCCAGCAGCCCCGACAGGGGAAATAATTCACCCCTCCACTTT CASSPDRGNNSPLHF
TRBJ1-2 TRBV7-9 . few TGTGCCAGCAGCTTGGACAGTGCTGGGGGCTACACCTTC CASSLDSAGGYTF
TRBJ1-1 TRBV19 . . TGTGCCAGTAGTTCGATCATGAACACTGAAGCTTTCTTT CASSSIMNTEAFF
TRBJ2-1 TRBV11-3 TRBD1 . TGTGCCAGCAGCTTAGGGGACAGGGGGAATGAGCAGTTCTTC CASSLGDRGNEQFF
TRBJ2-7 TRBV7-2 . once TGTGCCAGCAGCTTAGCGTTGGGGAACTACGAGCAGTACTTC CASSLALGNYEQYF
TRBJ1-2 TRBV4-3 . . TGCGCCAGCAGCCAAGAAATGGGGTCGAGTTATGGCTACACCTTC CASSQEMGSSYGYTF
TRBJ2-1 TRBV6-1 . . TGTGCCAGCAGTGAGGTACTGCCCTCCGAGCAGTTCTTC CASSEVLPSEQFF
TRBJ2-7 TRBV18 . . TGTGCCAGCTCACCCCCTCGAGGCCGGTCATCCTACGAGCAGTACTTC CASSPPRGRSSYEQYF
TRBJ2-3 TRBV28 . . TGTGCCAGCAGCCCTGGGTCTTCGGATACGCAGTATTTT CASSPGSSDTQYF
TRBJ2-1 TRBV4-1 TRBD1 . TGCGCCAGCAGCTTATGGACAGGGGGCAATGAGCAGTTCTTC CASSLWTGGNEQFF
TRBJ2-3 TRBV5-1 . . TGCGCCAGCAGCTCCGATCCCAGCACAGATACGCAGTATTTT CASSSDPSTDTQYF
TRBJ1-1 TRBV5-1 TRBD1 few TGCGCCAGCAGCTTGGTCGGGACAGCCCCCGTGAACACTGAAGCTTTCTTT CASSLVGTAPVNTEAFF
TRBJ1-2 TRBV30 . few TGTGCCTGGAGTACGGGGTTATTCACCTATGGCTACACCTTC CAWSTGLFTYGYTF
TRBJ2-7 TRBV2 TRBD1 . TGTGCCAGCAGTGAAAGGGGGCAGAACTCCTACGAGCAGTACTTC CASSERGQNSYEQYF
TRBJ1-1 TRBV5-4 . many TGTGCCAGCAGCTTGTTGGGGGGCAGGACTGAAGCTTTCTTT CASSLLGGRTEAFF
TRBJ2-5 TRBV5-4 . . TGTGCCAGCAGCTTTGGGGGGCTGGAGACCCAGTACTTC CASSFGGLETQYF
TRBJ1-1 TRBV2 . . TGTGCCAGCAGTGTCCCGGGTTTGAACACTGAAGCTTTCTTT CASSVPGLNTEAFF
TRBJ1-1 TRBV6-5 . . TGTGCCAGCAGTTTACAGACGGGATTCGAAGCTTTCTTT CASSLQTGFEAFF
TRBJ1-4 TRBV5-1 . . TGCGCCAGCAGCCCCTCATCCTCCGGCTATAATGAAAAACTGTTTTTT CASSPSSSGYNEKLFF
TRBJ1-2 TRBV5-5 . . TGTGCCAGCAGCTTGGAACGGGTCTATGGCTACACCTTC CASSLERVYGYTF
TRBJ1-6 TRBV6-5 . . TGTGCCAGCACCTTAGGGCGGGATTCACCCCTCCACTTT CASTLGRDSPLHF
TRBJ1-6 TRBV7-8 . once TGTGCCAGCAGCTTAGTCGGGCATGTGGACTATAATTCACCCCTCCACTTT CASSLVGHVDYNSPLHF
TRBJ2-5 TRBV28 . . TGTGCCAGCAGCTCTACTTTCCAGGGTAACCAAGAGACCCAGTACTTC CASSSTFQGNQETQYF
TRBJ2-1 TRBV4-2 TRBD2 . TGTGCCAGCAGCCAAGATTGGTTCGCGGGGGGGCCTTTCAATGAGCAGTTCTTC CASSQDWFAGGPFNEQFF
TRBJ1-5 TRBV6-5 TRBD1 . TGTGCCAGCAGCCCGACAGGGGGGGGTTCGGTGGCCCAGCATTTT CASSPTGGGSVAQHF
TRBJ2-4 TRBV5-1 TRBD1 . TGCGCCAGCAGCTTGGACCCGGCCGGGACAGGGGCGAACATTCAGTACTTC CASSLDPAGTGANIQYF
TRBJ2-7 TRBV28 TRBD1 . TGTGCCAGCAGTCTCCCGACAGGGAAGTTAACTACAGAGCAGTACTTC CASSLPTGKLTTEQYF
TRBJ1-2 TRBV18 TRBD1 . TGTGCCAGCTCACAGGGGGCCCTTGTCACAAATAACTATGGCTACACCTTC CASSQGALVTNNYGYTF
TRBJ1-2 TRBV5-1 . . TGCGCCAGCAGCTTGGGGGCGGCGCTTGATGGCTACACCTTC CASSLGAALDGYTF
TRBJ1-2 TRBV6-1 . . TGTGCCAGCAGTGACCCTACAGGGAAAGGGCCTAACTATGGCTACACCTTC CASSDPTGKGPNYGYTF